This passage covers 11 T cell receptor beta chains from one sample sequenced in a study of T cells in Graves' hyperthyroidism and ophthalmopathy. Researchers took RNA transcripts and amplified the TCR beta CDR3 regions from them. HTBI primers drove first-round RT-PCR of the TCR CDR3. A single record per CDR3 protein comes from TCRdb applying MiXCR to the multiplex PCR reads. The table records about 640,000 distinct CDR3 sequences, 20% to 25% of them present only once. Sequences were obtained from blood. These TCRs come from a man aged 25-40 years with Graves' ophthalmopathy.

The CDR3 nucleotides read TGTGCCATCAGTGAGTCGGCAGGACAGCAAGAGACCCAGTACTTC. Residues: CAISESAGQQETQYF. The gene calls are TRBV10-3 and TRBJ2-5, with TRBD1 as a possible D gene (6 bases). With 0 bases removed from V and 2 bases from J, the gap between germline ends came to 10 bases. Germline values: CDR1 ENHRY, CDR2 SYGVKD. CDR3 length: 15 residues.

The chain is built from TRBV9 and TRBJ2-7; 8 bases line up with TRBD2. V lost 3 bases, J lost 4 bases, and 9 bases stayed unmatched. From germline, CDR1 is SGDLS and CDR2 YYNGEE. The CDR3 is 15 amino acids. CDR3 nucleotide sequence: TGTGCCAGCAGCGCCGACCCGGCGGGGGGTTACGAGCAGTACTTC. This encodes CASSADPAGGYEQYF.

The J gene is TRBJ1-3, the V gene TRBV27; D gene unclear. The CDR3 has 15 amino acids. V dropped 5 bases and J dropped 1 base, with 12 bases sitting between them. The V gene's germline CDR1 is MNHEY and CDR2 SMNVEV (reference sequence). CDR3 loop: CASSGQYGSGNTIYF. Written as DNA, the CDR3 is TGTGCCAGCAGTGGGCAATACGGTTCTGGAAACACCATATATTTT.

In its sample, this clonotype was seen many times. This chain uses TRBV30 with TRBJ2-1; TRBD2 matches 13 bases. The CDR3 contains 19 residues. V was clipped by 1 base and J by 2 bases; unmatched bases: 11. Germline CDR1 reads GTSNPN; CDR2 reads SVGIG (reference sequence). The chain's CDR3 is CAWSATTSGRRMAYNEQFF. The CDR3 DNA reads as TGTGCCTGGAGTGCCACGACTAGCGGGAGGAGGATGGCCTACAATGAGCAGTTCTTC.

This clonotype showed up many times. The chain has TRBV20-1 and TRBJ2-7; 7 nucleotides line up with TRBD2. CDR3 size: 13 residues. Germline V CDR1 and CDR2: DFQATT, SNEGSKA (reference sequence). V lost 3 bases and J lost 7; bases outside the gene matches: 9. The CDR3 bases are TGCAGTGCTAGCGTCACTAGCGTGGGAGAGCAGTACTTC. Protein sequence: CSASVTSVGEQYF.

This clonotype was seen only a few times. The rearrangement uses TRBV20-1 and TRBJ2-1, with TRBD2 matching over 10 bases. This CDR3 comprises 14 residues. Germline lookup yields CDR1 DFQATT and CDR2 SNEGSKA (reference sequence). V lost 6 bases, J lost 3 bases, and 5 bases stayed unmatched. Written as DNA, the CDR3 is TGCAGTGCCAATAGCGGGAGGCTCTACAATGAGCAGTTCTTC. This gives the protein CSANSGRLYNEQFF.

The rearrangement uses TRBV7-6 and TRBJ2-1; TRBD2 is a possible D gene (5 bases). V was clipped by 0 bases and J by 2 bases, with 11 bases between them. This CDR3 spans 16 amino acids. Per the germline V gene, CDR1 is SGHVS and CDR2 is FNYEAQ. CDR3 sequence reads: CASSLAAATTYNEQFF. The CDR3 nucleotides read TGTGCCAGCAGCTTAGCGGCCGCGACTACCTACAATGAGCAGTTCTTC.

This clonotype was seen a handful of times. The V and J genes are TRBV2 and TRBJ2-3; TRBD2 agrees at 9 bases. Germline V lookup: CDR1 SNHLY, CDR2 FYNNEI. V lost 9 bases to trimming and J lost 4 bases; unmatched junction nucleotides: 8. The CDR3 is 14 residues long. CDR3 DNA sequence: TGTGCCAGTGGGGTAGCGGGAGCATCAGATACGCAGTATTTT. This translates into CASGVAGASDTQYF. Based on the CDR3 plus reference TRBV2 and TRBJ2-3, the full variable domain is EPEVTQTPSHQVTQMGQEVILRCVPISNHLYFYWYRQILGQKVEFLVSFYNNEISEKSEIFDDQFSVERPDGSNFTLKIRSTKLEDSAMYFCASGVAGASDTQYFGPGTRLTVL.

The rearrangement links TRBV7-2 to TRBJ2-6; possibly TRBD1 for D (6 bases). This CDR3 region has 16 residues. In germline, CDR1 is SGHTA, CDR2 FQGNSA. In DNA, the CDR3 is TGTTTGGCCCCGGGACACTCGATCTCTGGGGCCAACGTCCTGACTTTC. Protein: CLAPGHSISGANVLTF.

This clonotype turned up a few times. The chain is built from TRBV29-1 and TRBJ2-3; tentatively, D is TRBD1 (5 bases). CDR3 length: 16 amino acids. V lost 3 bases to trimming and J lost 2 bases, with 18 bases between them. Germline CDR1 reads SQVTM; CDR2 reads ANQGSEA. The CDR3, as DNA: TGCAGCGTTGAGAGCGTTGGGGCCATTCTCACAGATACGCAGTATTTT. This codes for CSVESVGAILTDTQYF.

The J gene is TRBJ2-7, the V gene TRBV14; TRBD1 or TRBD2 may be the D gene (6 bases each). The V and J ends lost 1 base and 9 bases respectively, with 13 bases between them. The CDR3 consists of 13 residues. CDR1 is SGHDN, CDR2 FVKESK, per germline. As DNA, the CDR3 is TGTGCCAGCAGCCAAGTTTCCGGGGGCTGGCAGTACTTC. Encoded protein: CASSQVSGGWQYF.